The 31 T cell receptor beta chains given below trace back to one sample, sequenced in a study of shared clonotypes between healthy human individuals. The protocol was immunoSEQ multiplex PCR, while the TCRdb copy is restricted to in-frame clones and leaves out a portion. The repertoire has under 2,500,000 clones, 95% of them found once; the top ten carry about 0.13%. The sample consisted of naive CD4+ T cells sorted from blood. As to subset: CD45RA+ positively selected. All receptors derive from a man aged 18 to 29 in good health.

The chain carries TRBV2 and TRBJ1-6; tentatively, D is TRBD1 (6 bases). The germline CDR1 and CDR2 sequences are SNHLY and FYNNEI. The CDR3 has 17 residues. Trimming removed 2 bases at V and 0 bases at J, with 11 bases between. The CDR3: CASSEIQGSSYNSPLHF. The CDR3 DNA reads as TGTGCCAGCAGTGAAATACAGGGAAGCTCCTATAATTCACCCCTCCACTTT.

Worth noting for this clone: One end of the junction is discordant with germline, which a read error may explain. This chain joins TRBV11-2 and TRBJ1-2, with D possibly matching TRBD1 (5 bases). The length of the CDR3 is 15 residues. Germline values: CDR1 SGHAT, CDR2 FQNNGV. CDR3 in amino acids: CASSKGPTLSLPFSF. CDR3 coding DNA: TGTGCCAGCAGCAAGGGACCGACCCTATCCTTACCGTTCAGCTTC.

Turning to this clone: Other DNA sequences within the sample encode an identical CDR3. The chain links TRBV5-1 to TRBJ1-1; 8 bases align to TRBD1. V shed 3 bases, J shed 8 bases, and the junction held 3 bases outside the gene matches. CDR1 SGHRS and CDR2 YFSETQ come from the germline V gene. The CDR3 sequence is 12 residues long. The DNA for the CDR3 is TGCGCCAGCAGCTCAGGACAGGGAGAAGCTTTCTTT. Its protein product is CASSSGQGEAFF.

This clone occurred once. This sequence joins TRBV28 and TRBJ2-7, with 7 bases that match TRBD1. Germline V gene lookup returns CDR1 MDHEN and CDR2 SYDVKM. The CDR3 totals 16 residues. Germline trimming cut 3 bases from V and 4 bases from J; bases unmatched to any gene: 12. In nucleotides, the CDR3 is TGTGCCAGCAGTTTTCATCATCTGGGACAGCGTTACGAGCAGTACTTC. This translates into CASSFHHLGQRYEQYF.

The chain couples TRBV7-9 to TRBJ1-5, with unresolved D. The CDR3 spans 16 residues. Germline-derived CDR1 and CDR2 are SEHNR and FQNEAQ (reference sequence). Trimming removed 3 bases at V and 0 bases at J, with 12 bases between. DNA of the CDR3: TGTGCCAGCAGCTTGAACAGCTTAGATAGCAATCAGCCCCAGCATTTT. Translation gives CASSLNSLDSNQPQHF. Full variable domain (missing parts from reference TRBV7-9 and TRBJ1-5): DTGVSQNPRHKITKRGQNVTFRCDPISEHNRLYWYRQTLGQGPEFLTYFQNEAQLEKSRLLSDRFSAERPKGSFSTLEIQRTEQGDSAMYLCASSLNSLDSNQPQHFGDGTRLSIL.

Only one count was recorded for this clone. The genes are TRBV11-2 and TRBJ1-6; 7 bases match TRBD1. V gave up 5 bases and J gave up 6 bases; unmatched junction bases: 4. Germline V CDR1 and CDR2: SGHAT, FQNNGV. The CDR3 spans 14 residues. CDR3 bases: TGTGCCAGCAGCGCGGGACAGAGTAATTCACCCCTCCACTTT. This sequence encodes CASSAGQSNSPLHF. Combining the CDR3 with reference TRBV11-2 and TRBJ1-6 gives the whole variable domain EAGVAQSPRYKIIEKRQSVAFWCNPISGHATLYWYQQILGQGPKLLIQFQNNGVVDDSQLPKDRFSAERLKGVDSTLKIQPAKLEDSAVYLCASSAGQSNSPLHFGNGTRLTVT.

V is TRBV18 and J is TRBJ2-7; either TRBD1 or TRBD2 may fit D (6 bases each). Looked up from germline, CDR1 is KGHSH and CDR2 is LQKENI. The CDR3 runs to 15 residues. V gave up 5 bases and J gave up 7 bases, with 21 bases separating them. CDR3 in amino acids: CASSSGVTGAGEQYF. The CDR3 DNA reads TGTGCCAGCTCATCAGGCGTTACGGGGGCTGGGGAGCAGTACTTC.

This sequence joins TRBV14 and TRBJ2-7, with a tentative D call TRBD2 (7 bases). Germline V CDR1 and CDR2: SGHDN, FVKESK. This CDR3 spans 14 amino acids. V shed 0 bases and J shed 4 bases, with 10 bases lying between them. Here the CDR3 DNA reads TGTGCCAGCAGCCAAGACGGGGGGCTGTACGAGCAGTACTTC. Protein product: CASSQDGGLYEQYF.

J is TRBJ1-4 and V is TRBV2; TRBD1 aligns across 8 bases. CDR1 and CDR2 (germline): SNHLY, FYNNEI. The trim removed 6 bases at V and 6 bases at J, leaving 6 bases unmatched. The length of the CDR3 is 14 residues. In nucleotides, the CDR3 is TGTGCCAGCAGCTGGCAGGGGGCGGATGAAAAACTGTTTTTT. Protein sequence: CASSWQGADEKLFF.

The rearrangement joins TRBV2 to TRBJ2-7; maybe TRBD2 (6 bases). Trimming cost V 7 bases and J 5 bases, with 12 bases left between them. This CDR3 is built from 12 residues. Germline CDR1 SNHLY, CDR2 FYNNEI. The DNA for the CDR3 is TGTGCCAGCAAGGCGGGGATCCACGAGCAGTACTTC. Protein sequence: CASKAGIHEQYF. Full variable domain (rest looked up from reference TRBV2 and TRBJ2-7): EPEVTQTPSHQVTQMGQEVILRCVPISNHLYFYWYRQILGQKVEFLVSFYNNEISEKSEIFDDQFSVERPDGSNFTLKIRSTKLEDSAMYFCASKAGIHEQYFGPGTRLTVT.

The chain carries TRBV21-1 and TRBJ2-2; TRBD1 is the table's D call, not checked against the DNA. TRBV21-1 is flagged as a pseudogene. This CDR3 is 15 amino acids long. CDR3 sequence (DNA): TGTGCCAGCAGCTTCCGGGACAGGGGGGACGGGGAGCTGTTTTTT. It codes for CASSFRDRGDGELFF.

The genes are TRBV4-3 and TRBJ2-6; no clear D. The V end lost 4 bases, the J end lost 0 bases, and 13 bases lay between the germline ends. The CDR3 consists of 17 residues. CDR1 is LGHNA, CDR2 YSLEER, per germline. CDR3 sequence: CASSLLGPGSGANVLTF. The CDR3, as DNA: TGCGCCAGCAGCCTCCTTGGCCCGGGCTCTGGGGCCAACGTCCTGACTTTC.

V is TRBV5-1 and J is TRBJ1-3, with 8 bases fitting TRBD1. The CDR3 covers 15 residues. The germline V gene encodes CDR1 SGHRS and CDR2 YFSETQ. Unmatched junction bases numbered 18, after V lost 4 bases and J lost 15 bases. CDR3 amino acids: CASSPPPGGMERGYF. The CDR3 DNA is TGCGCCAGCAGCCCCCCGCCAGGGGGCATGGAAAGGGGATATTTT.

The chain is built from TRBV30 and TRBJ2-5; 11 positions agree with TRBD2. Unmatched junction bases numbered 6, after V lost 7 bases and J lost 5 bases. Looked up from germline, CDR1 is GTSNPN and CDR2 is SVGIG (reference sequence). This CDR3 region has 13 residues. CDR3 coding DNA: TGTGCCTTGACTAGCGGGGCGGCGGAGACCCAGTACTTC. Protein sequence: CALTSGAAETQYF.

The V call is TRBV30, the J call TRBJ1-4; no definite D call. Germline assignment: CDR1 GTSNPN and CDR2 SVGIG (reference sequence). Trimming removed 1 base from V and 0 bases from J, with 6 bases in between. This CDR3 is 14 amino acids long. The CDR3 nucleotides are TGTGCCTGGAGTGCGGGCACAACTAATGAAAAACTGTTTTTT. It encodes CAWSAGTTNEKLFF.

The chain carries TRBV5-1 and TRBJ1-2; 7 bases are a match to TRBD1. This CDR3 contains 14 residues. Germline CDR1 is SGHRS and CDR2 is YFSETQ. The V gene end was trimmed by 6 bases and the J gene end by 4 bases; junction bases not matched to a gene: 9. The DNA of the CDR3 is TGCGCCAGCACCCAAACGGGGACAGCCTATGGCTACACCTTC. This codes for CASTQTGTAYGYTF.

This chain links TRBV27 with TRBJ1-1; D is possibly TRBD1 (5 bases). V was shortened by 6 bases and J by 5 bases, with 16 bases between the two germline ends. The CDR3 is 14 residues long. Germline V gene sequence: CDR1 MNHEY, CDR2 SMNVEV (reference sequence). DNA for the CDR3: TGTGCCAGCAGGGCTCAAGGCGGGGGAACTGAAGCTTTCTTT. This codes for CASRAQGGGTEAFF.

The chain couples TRBV9 to TRBJ2-3; 8 bases agree with TRBD2. Germline CDR1 reads SGDLS; CDR2 reads YYNGEE. Unmatched junction bases numbered 0, after V lost 0 bases and J lost 6 bases. The CDR3 runs 13 residues. The CDR3 reads CASSVAGGDTQYF. In nucleotides, the CDR3 is TGTGCCAGCAGCGTAGCGGGAGGGGATACGCAGTATTTT. Based on the CDR3 plus reference TRBV9 and TRBJ2-3, the full variable domain is DSGVTQTPKHLITATGQRVTLRCSPRSGDLSVYWYQQSLDQGLQFLIQYYNGEERAKGNILERFSAQQFPDLHSELNLSSLELGDSALYFCASSVAGGDTQYFGPGTRLTVL.

The V call is TRBV11-2, the J call TRBJ2-7, with D tentatively TRBD1 (5 bases). Germline lookup yields CDR1 SGHAT and CDR2 FQNNGV. CDR3 length: 13 residues. V lost 3 bases and J 2 bases, leaving 8 bases between the germline ends. The DNA for the CDR3 is TGTGCCAGCAGCTTGACAGTAACCTACGAGCAGTACTTC. Protein product: CASSLTVTYEQYF.

In its sample, this clone was seen a few times. The chain has TRBV5-4 and TRBJ1-4; possible D gene TRBD1, 5 bases. Trimming shortened V by 0 bases and J by 8 bases, and 11 bases separated the two germline ends. The CDR3 covers 14 residues. From germline, CDR1 is SGHNT and CDR2 YYREEE (reference sequence). This CDR3 is CASSLEARGEKLFF. The CDR3 DNA follows: TGTGCCAGCAGCTTGGAGGCACGGGGGGAAAAACTGTTTTTT.

V is TRBV6-6 and J is TRBJ1-1, with D unresolved. In germline, CDR1 is MNHNY, CDR2 SVGAGI (reference sequence). This CDR3 contains 11 residues. V was shortened by 7 bases and J by 5 bases, with 8 bases between the two germline ends. CDR3 in DNA: TGTGCCAGCACCCAAGGGACTGAAGCTTTCTTT. Translating it yields CASTQGTEAFF.

The chain couples TRBV18 to TRBJ2-5; possible D gene TRBD2, 5 bases. The CDR3 extends over 14 amino acids. The V gene's germline CDR1 is KGHSH and CDR2 LQKENI. The V end was cut by 3 bases, the J end by 4 bases, with 12 bases between. The CDR3 reads CASSPYGLGETQYF. DNA of the CDR3: TGTGCCAGCTCACCCTACGGACTGGGAGAGACCCAGTACTTC.

CDR3 DNA sequence: TGTGCCAGCAGCCCGGGAGGGGAAATCAGTCGTGCCCAGCATTTT. Residues: CASSPGGEISRAQHF. The chain uses TRBV5-8 and TRBJ1-5, with TRBD1 as a possible D gene (5 bases). CDR1 and CDR2 (germline): SGHTS, YDEGEE. This CDR3 comprises 15 residues. Trimming took off 4 bases at V and 11 bases at J, with 22 bases between the two ends.

The chain is built from TRBV6-1 and TRBJ2-5, with 8 bases matching TRBD1. J was trimmed by 7 bases and V by 11 bases; bases with no gene match: 15. The CDR3 runs 14 residues. Germline V gene sequence: CDR1 MNHNS, CDR2 SASEGT. CDR3 nucleotide sequence: TGTGCCGGCAAACCCGGGACAGGATTGGGGACCCAGTACTTC. It is translated as CAGKPGTGLGTQYF.

CDR3 coding DNA: TGTGCCAGCAGGCCCGGACAGTTGCACTCTGGAAACACCATATATTTT. It codes for CASRPGQLHSGNTIYF. The chain couples TRBV27 to TRBJ1-3, with D possibly TRBD1 on 6 matching bases. CDR1 is MNHEY and CDR2 is SMNVEV in the germline V gene (reference sequence). The CDR3 contains 16 residues. V was trimmed by 6 bases and J by 0 bases, leaving 15 bases between them.

Note on this clone: Other DNA sequences in this specimen translate into the identical CDR3. This chain joins TRBV5-1 and TRBJ2-1; D remains unclear. V was clipped by 0 bases and J by 6 bases, with 7 bases between them. CDR1 is SGHRS, CDR2 YFSETQ, per germline. The CDR3 loop spans 13 amino acids. The CDR3 here is CASSLGGSNEQFF. In DNA form, the CDR3 reads TGCGCCAGCAGCTTGGGAGGATCCAATGAGCAGTTCTTC.

The chain links TRBV15 to TRBJ2-5; D perhaps matches TRBD2 (5 bases). This CDR3 is 17 amino acids long. Germline-derived CDR1 and CDR2 are LNHNV and YYDKDF (reference sequence). Trimming stripped 1 base from V and 2 bases from J, with 17 bases between. The CDR3 DNA reads TGTGCCACCAGCAGAGGGGAGATTTTGACGGAACAAGAGACCCAGTACTTC. It codes for CATSRGEILTEQETQYF.

This chain uses TRBV7-9 with TRBJ2-2; no definite D call. CDR3 length: 11 amino acids. Germline assignment: CDR1 SEHNR and CDR2 FQNEAQ (reference sequence). Trimming left V 4 bases short and J 6 bases short, with 3 bases between. The CDR3 is CASSSPGELFF. Here the CDR3 DNA reads TGTGCCAGCAGCTCCCCCGGGGAGCTGTTTTTT. The entire variable domain, with the rest obtained from reference TRBV7-9 and TRBJ2-2, is as follows: DTGVSQNPRHKITKRGQNVTFRCDPISEHNRLYWYRQTLGQGPEFLTYFQNEAQLEKSRLLSDRFSAERPKGSFSTLEIQRTEQGDSAMYLCASSSPGELFFGEGSRLTVL.

The gene calls are TRBV11-2 and TRBJ1-1, with D hard to call. Per the germline V gene, CDR1 is SGHAT and CDR2 is FQNNGV. Trimming removed 2 bases at V and 4 bases at J, with 14 bases between. The CDR3 is 15 amino acids. CDR3 protein: CASSLNRFGVTEAFF. The DNA of the CDR3 is TGTGCCAGCAGCTTAAATCGTTTTGGGGTCACTGAAGCTTTCTTT.

This sequence joins TRBV6-5 and TRBJ1-1, with D perhaps matching TRBD1 (6 bases). CDR3 length: 15 residues. Germline lookup yields CDR1 MNHEY and CDR2 SVGAGI. Trimming left V 1 base short and J 4 bases short, with 13 bases between. CDR3 coding DNA: TGTGCCAGCAGTTACTTTGGACAGCCGGCCACTGAAGCTTTCTTT. This translates into CASSYFGQPATEAFF.

This chain joins TRBV30 and TRBJ1-6; 7 nucleotides match TRBD1. Germline V CDR1 and CDR2: GTSNPN, SVGIG (reference sequence). V gave up 5 bases and J gave up 4 bases; unmatched junction bases: 5. CDR3 length: 14 residues. The CDR3 DNA is TGTGCCTGGGGGGGACAGCCTTATAATTCACCCCTCCACTTT. Encoded protein: CAWGGQPYNSPLHF.